A single sample is the source of the 9 T cell receptor beta chains below, sequenced in a study of blood T cell repertoires in COVID-19 (dated by TCRdb to 2020 to 2022). To prepare the library, the immunoSEQ multiplex PCR assay was applied. TCRdb took this table from immuneACCESS and kept in-frame rearrangements with V and J called. Such tables lack part of the clones; where checked against another copy, unresolved V genes explain under half of the gap, and the rest is unexplained. For this sample there are some 120,000 clones; roughly 92% appear just once. The ten largest clones add up to about 1.9% of the sample. The sequenced sample consisted of peripheral blood. These receptors were taken from a man in his forties or fifties with COVID-19, enrolled during active disease.

The sample holds a few counts of this clone. This chain uses TRBV29-1 with TRBJ1-1, with TRBD1 matching 8 bases. From germline, CDR1 is SQVTM and CDR2 ANQGSEA. This CDR3 spans 17 amino acids. J lost 3 bases, V lost 4 bases, and 16 bases had no gene match. The DNA of the CDR3 is TGCAGCGTTGGCCAAGGGATCAGGGGACAGGTCTACACTGAAGCTTTCTTT. It specifies CSVGQGIRGQVYTEAFF.

The chain carries TRBV11-2 and TRBJ2-6; the D is unclear. Germline V gene sequence: CDR1 SGHAT, CDR2 FQNNGV. The CDR3 spans 14 residues. V lost 5 bases and J 0 bases, leaving 5 bases between the germline ends. CDR3 sequence reads: CASSPFSGANVLTF. The CDR3 region has the DNA TGTGCCAGCAGCCCATTCTCTGGGGCCAACGTCCTGACTTTC. Based on the CDR3 plus reference TRBV11-2 and TRBJ2-6, the full variable domain is EAGVAQSPRYKIIEKRQSVAFWCNPISGHATLYWYQQILGQGPKLLIQFQNNGVVDDSQLPKDRFSAERLKGVDSTLKIQPAKLEDSAVYLCASSPFSGANVLTFGAGSRLTVL.

V and J are TRBV19 and TRBJ2-1; TRBD2 aligns across 8 bases. CDR3 length: 16 amino acids. V dropped 5 bases and J dropped 5; count of bases not matched to a gene: 11. Germline assignment: CDR1 LNHDA and CDR2 SQIVND (reference sequence). The CDR3 reads CASSHNSGANHNEQFF. CDR3 nucleotides: TGTGCCAGTAGTCACAATAGCGGGGCCAACCACAATGAGCAGTTCTTC.

This chain uses TRBV5-1 with TRBJ2-1; D is possibly TRBD1 (6 bases). The V gene's germline CDR1 is SGHRS and CDR2 YFSETQ. The germline V and J ends were trimmed by 0 bases and 5 bases, with 9 bases remaining between them. This CDR3 contains 14 residues. The CDR3 DNA reads as TGCGCCAGCAGCTTGGCCGGGACAAACAATGAGCAGTTCTTC. Translation: CASSLAGTNNEQFF.

V and J are TRBV4-3 and TRBJ2-3, with 12 bases that match TRBD2. Germline V CDR1 and CDR2: LGHNA, YSLEER. CDR3 length: 17 amino acids. The V segment lost 3 bases and the J segment 2 bases; nucleotides outside the gene matches: 6. CDR3 amino acids: CASSQIGLAGLTDTQYF. The CDR3 DNA is TGCGCCAGCAGCCAGATAGGACTAGCGGGGCTCACAGATACGCAGTATTTT.

This clone was counted a few times. V and J are TRBV7-3 and TRBJ2-2; the D gene is possibly TRBD2 (5 bases). Deletions cut 0 bases from V and 6 bases from J, with 11 bases between. CDR3 length: 15 residues. CDR1 is SGHTA and CDR2 is FQGTGA in the germline V gene. The DNA for the CDR3 is TGTGCCAGCAGCTTAACCGGTATCGGGGCCGGGGAGCTGTTTTTT. It encodes CASSLTGIGAGELFF.

The V gene is TRBV3-1 (or the pseudogene TRBV3-2), the J gene TRBJ2-1; D is undetermined. Per germline, CDR1 LGHDT and CDR2 YNNKEL (reference sequence). The V end lost 1 base, the J end lost 9 bases, and 10 bases lay between the germline ends. This CDR3 has 13 amino acids. The CDR3 DNA sequence: TGTGCCAGCAGCCAAGGCTCTAGAACTGAGCAGTTCTTC. Translation gives CASSQGSRTEQFF.

In DNA form, the CDR3 reads TGTGCCAGCAGCTTTGGGCTGAGCACAGATACGCAGTATTTT. It encodes CASSFGLSTDTQYF. The chain is built from TRBV7-3 and TRBJ2-3; D uncertain. V lost 3 bases and J 0 bases, leaving 7 bases between the germline ends. Germline V lookup: CDR1 SGHTA, CDR2 FQGTGA. The CDR3 is made up of 14 amino acids.

J is TRBJ2-5 and V is TRBV2; 7 nucleotides match TRBD2. CDR3 length equals 14 residues. CDR1 and CDR2 (germline): SNHLY, FYNNEI. V was pared by 6 bases and J by 7 bases, with 11 bases of the junction left unmatched. The CDR3 sequence is CASRSGTTPGTQYF. The CDR3 nucleotides read TGTGCCAGCAGGAGCGGGACGACCCCTGGGACCCAGTACTTC.